This paragraph covers one TCR beta chain sequence. The antigen remains undetermined. The use of a sample-barcoded 5' primer and a J-beta primer mix characterized a second PCR of 7 to 11 cycles. TCRdb itself ran the 5' RACE reads through MiXCR, one entry per CDR3 protein. The sample includes around 1.1 million distinct CDR3 sequences, roughly two fifths of them seen just once. The data stem from a study of blood T cells in healthy people across ages. Study-wide findings and caveats: Long-lived donors had more naive CD4+ cells and higher diversity than aged donors.

V dropped 7 bases and J dropped 7 bases, with 16 bases sitting between them. CDR3 length: 13 residues. The sample providers were healthy Caucasian people from Russia, aged roughly 6 to 100. They isolated at least 6 million PBMCs from each sample. Total RNA, at least 5 micrograms per sample, was extracted from PBMCs. Sample: blood. The chain combines TRBV12-3 or TRBV12-4 with TRBJ1-1; D not resolved. The sequence was obtained from a man aged 18 to 29 in good health. The CDR3 protein is CASNDEGGIEAFF. CDR3 coding DNA: TGTGCCAGCAACGACGAGGGAGGGATTGAAGCTTTCTTT.